The 23 T cell receptor beta chains listed next were all sequenced from one sample in a study of Graves' ophthalmopathy and Graves' hyperthyroidism. Scientists amplified the TCR beta CDR3 regions from RNA transcripts. First-round RT-PCR employed HTBI primers, with a second-round multiplex PCR after it. TCRdb called the multiplex PCR reads again in MiXCR, with one record for every CDR3 protein. The data hold over 500,000 distinct CDR3 sequences, with over 20% observed a single time. Sequences were obtained from peripheral blood. The receptor set was obtained from a woman younger than 35 with stable Graves' hyperthyroidism. Some clones in this sample may be carry-over from other donors' samples.

This clonotype was counted many times. CDR3 region: CSALRRGQETQYF. CDR3 DNA: TGCAGTGCGCTTCGGCGGGGGCAAGAGACCCAGTACTTC. J is TRBJ2-5 and V is TRBV20-1, with 7 bases that match TRBD2. CDR1 is DFQATT, CDR2 SNEGSKA, per germline (reference sequence). The V segment lost 6 bases and the J segment 2 bases; nucleotides outside the gene matches: 6. CDR3 length: 13 amino acids.

The chain recombines TRBV30 with TRBJ2-7; D may be TRBD1 (6 bases). The germline gives CDR1 GTSNPN, CDR2 SVGIG (reference sequence). The CDR3 has 13 residues. V shed 5 bases and J shed 6 bases, with 17 bases lying between them. CDR3 residues: CAWSGTSGGEQYF. In nucleotides, the CDR3 is TGTGCCTGGTCCGGGACATCGGGTGGCGAGCAGTACTTC.

The CDR3 DNA is TGTGCCAGCAGCGTAGCTGACACATCCATTTTTGGCTACACCTTC. Amino acid sequence: CASSVADTSIFGYTF. V usage is TRBV9 and J usage is TRBJ1-2; D uncertain. Germline V gene sequence: CDR1 SGDLS, CDR2 YYNGEE. The germline V and J ends were trimmed by 0 bases and 7 bases, with 16 bases remaining between them. The CDR3 is 15 residues long.

This chain uses TRBV19 with TRBJ2-7; unclear D gene. Looked up from germline, CDR1 is LNHDA and CDR2 is SQIVND (reference sequence). The CDR3 has 14 amino acids. V dropped 6 bases and J dropped 2 bases, with 14 bases sitting between them. CDR3 protein: CASSPLSRTYEQYF. CDR3 bases: TGTGCCAGTAGCCCATTGAGTCGGACCTACGAGCAGTACTTC.

This chain connects TRBV11-1 to TRBJ2-5, with a tentative D call TRBD1 (5 bases). V lost 5 bases and J 2 bases, leaving 21 bases between the germline ends. CDR3 length: 17 residues. Per the germline V gene, CDR1 is SGHAT and CDR2 is FQDESV (reference sequence). The DNA of the CDR3 is TGTGCCAGCAGCCAGACCAGGGTTTTAGGACCACAAGAGACCCAGTACTTC. Translated, it gives CASSQTRVLGPQETQYF.

This clonotype was counted at least ten times. V gene TRBV12-3 or TRBV12-4 combines with J gene TRBJ1-6; D is uncertain. V shed 2 bases and J shed 2 bases, with 7 bases lying between them. The CDR3 is 15 residues long. CDR3 residues: CASSLSVPYNSPLHF. The CDR3 DNA reads as TGTGCCAGCAGTTTATCGGTCCCCTATAATTCACCCCTCCACTTT.

This clonotype was found many times. The chain recombines TRBV28 with TRBJ2-5; D ambiguous. Germline lookup yields CDR1 MDHEN and CDR2 SYDVKM. Trimming shortened V by 4 bases and J by 5 bases, and 8 bases separated the two germline ends. The CDR3 extends over 12 amino acids. CDR3 region: CASSSPTETQYF. CDR3 in DNA: TGTGCCAGCAGTTCCCCAACCGAGACCCAGTACTTC.

This clonotype has a count of ten or more. In nucleotides, the CDR3 is TGTGCCAGCAGCCATGGGGGCCAGAGGATGTTAGGGCAGTACTTC. It encodes CASSHGGQRMLGQYF. J is TRBJ2-7 and V is TRBV7-9; the D gene is possibly TRBD1 (6 bases). The CDR3 has 15 amino acids. With 5 bases removed from V and 9 bases from J, the gap between germline ends came to 23 bases. Germline V CDR1 and CDR2: SEHNR, FQNEAQ (reference sequence).

There are many counts of this clonotype. The chain combines TRBV6-1 with TRBJ2-7; no clear D gene. With 7 bases removed from V and 6 bases from J, the gap between germline ends came to 16 bases. CDR3 length: 13 amino acids. Per the germline V gene, CDR1 is MNHNS and CDR2 is SASEGT. The CDR3 loop is CASIDLFRVEQYF. The CDR3 DNA sequence: TGTGCCAGCATTGATTTATTTCGAGTCGAGCAGTACTTC.

This clonotype was counted many times. This sequence joins TRBV5-1 and TRBJ1-2, with a weak D call TRBD1 (6 bases). Trimming shortened V by 4 bases and J by 8 bases, and 21 bases separated the two germline ends. CDR3 length: 15 residues. Germline loops: CDR1 SGHRS, CDR2 YFSETQ. The CDR3 reads CASSPQIGQLRGYTF. The DNA of the CDR3 is TGCGCCAGCAGCCCGCAGATAGGACAGTTGAGAGGCTACACCTTC.

The genes are TRBV7-2 and TRBJ2-5; D is perhaps TRBD2 (6 bases). Trimming took off 4 bases at V and 0 bases at J, with 12 bases between the two ends. This CDR3 has 15 residues. Germline lookup yields CDR1 SGHTA and CDR2 FQGNSA. CDR3: CASSSAAGHQETQYF. The CDR3 nucleotides read TGTGCCAGCAGCTCCGCCGCGGGGCACCAAGAGACCCAGTACTTC.

This clonotype was recorded many times. DNA for the CDR3: TGTGCCAGCAGTGAAGCCGATCGGGGTCAGCCCCAGCATTTT. Its protein is CASSEADRGQPQHF. This sequence joins TRBV2 and TRBJ1-5; no reliable D call. Looked up from germline, CDR1 is SNHLY and CDR2 is FYNNEI. The CDR3 contains 14 residues. The V end lost 0 bases, the J end lost 6 bases, and 9 bases lay between the germline ends.

This clonotype was counted many times. The J gene is TRBJ2-2, the V gene TRBV30; no clear D gene. Germline CDR1 reads GTSNPN; CDR2 reads SVGIG (reference sequence). V lost 1 base to trimming and J lost 6 bases, with 15 bases between them. The CDR3 sequence is 15 residues long. The CDR3 region is CAWSGLRPLPGELFF. The CDR3 bases are TGTGCCTGGAGTGGACTGAGGCCCCTACCCGGGGAGCTGTTTTTT. The whole variable domain, remainder taken from reference TRBV30 and TRBJ2-2, is SQTIHQWPATLVQPVGSPLSLECTVEGTSNPNLYWYRQAAGRGLQLLFYSVGIGQISSEVPQNLSASRPQDRQFILSSKKLLLSDSGFYLCAWSGLRPLPGELFFGEGSRLTVL.

In its sample, this clonotype was seen many times. The genes are TRBV13 and TRBJ1-3; D call uncertain. The CDR3 spans 14 residues. V was pared by 2 bases and J by 4 bases, with 9 bases between. Looked up from germline, CDR1 is PRHDT and CDR2 is FYEKMQ (reference sequence). The CDR3 sequence: CASSLIAAGNTIYF. CDR3 bases: TGTGCCAGCAGCTTAATAGCAGCGGGAAACACCATATATTTT.

The chain has TRBV30 and TRBJ2-3, with D tentatively TRBD1 or TRBD2 (5 bases each). This CDR3 is built from 13 residues. The germline V and J ends were trimmed by 1 base and 2 bases, with 7 bases remaining between them. CDR1 and CDR2 (germline): GTSNPN, SVGIG (reference sequence). The DNA for the CDR3 is TGTGCCTGGAGTGGGGACCTCACAGATACGCAGTATTTT. This encodes CAWSGDLTDTQYF.

This clonotype was counted many times. The chain has TRBV28 and TRBJ1-1, with D maybe TRBD1 (6 bases). V gave up 5 bases and J gave up 8 bases, with 15 bases separating them. The germline CDR1 and CDR2 sequences are MDHEN and SYDVKM. The CDR3 covers 13 residues. CDR3 sequence (DNA): TGTGCCAGCAGTATACAGGGAGTGGGGGAAGCTTTCTTT. Amino acid sequence: CASSIQGVGEAFF.

This clonotype showed up just a few times. The chain uses TRBV6-5 and TRBJ2-2; the D gene could be TRBD1 or TRBD2 (6 bases each). Trimming took 3 bases from V and 0 from J, leaving 14 bases between them. CDR1 is MNHEY and CDR2 is SVGAGI in the germline V gene. The CDR3 loop spans 17 amino acids. CDR3 DNA: TGTGCCAGCAGTTATGGTGGGGGGCCGACGAACACCGGGGAGCTGTTTTTT. Residues: CASSYGGGPTNTGELFF.

This clonotype came up many times. This chain connects TRBV12-3 or TRBV12-4 to TRBJ2-7; 10 positions match TRBD1. The CDR3 sequence is 15 residues long. V lost 3 bases to trimming and J lost 7 bases; unmatched junction nucleotides: 9. CDR3 amino acids: CASSLRTGGIGEQYF. CDR3 in DNA: TGTGCCAGCAGTTTGAGGACAGGGGGGATAGGAGAGCAGTACTTC.

This clonotype has only a few counts. This may be a read error, as it is one base from a much larger clone. V and J are TRBV28 and TRBJ2-7, with 8 bases lining up with TRBD1. The CDR3 length is 14 residues. Germline V CDR1 and CDR2: MDHEN, SYDVKM. The chain's CDR3 is CASTQDRDLYEPYF. The CDR3 DNA follows: TGTGCCAGCACCCAGGACAGGGATCTCTACGAGCCGTACTTC.

This clonotype was observed at least ten times. The V and J genes are TRBV6-1 and TRBJ2-5, with TRBD1 identical over 11 bases. Germline V gene lookup returns CDR1 MNHNS and CDR2 SASEGT. This CDR3 spans 15 amino acids. V was clipped by 6 bases and J by 0 bases; unmatched bases: 3. In DNA, the CDR3 is TGTGCCAGCAGGGGGACAGGGGGAAACCAAGAGACCCAGTACTTC. Translation gives CASRGTGGNQETQYF.

This clonotype was seen repeatedly, ten times or more. This sequence joins TRBV12-3 or TRBV12-4 and TRBJ1-1, with D unresolved. Trimming removed 6 bases at V and 1 base at J, with 9 bases between. This CDR3 is 13 amino acids long. CDR3: CASSPMANTEAFF. Here the CDR3 DNA reads TGTGCCAGCAGCCCAATGGCGAACACTGAAGCTTTCTTT.

This clonotype was seen repeatedly, ten times or more. The chain joins TRBV7-6 to TRBJ2-7; TRBD1 aligns across 12 bases. Germline V gene sequence: CDR1 SGHVS, CDR2 FNYEAQ. The CDR3 spans 15 residues. V lost 4 bases and J lost 4; bases outside the gene matches: 5. Written as DNA, the CDR3 is TGTGCCAGCAGCTCGGGGACAGGGGGCTATTACGAGCAGTACTTC. Its protein product is CASSSGTGGYYEQYF.

The chain has TRBV10-3 and TRBJ1-1; D ambiguous. The CDR3 is made up of 13 amino acids. CDR1 ENHRY and CDR2 SYGVKD come from the germline V gene. The ends were cut back, 0 bases at V and 5 bases at J, with 7 bases in the middle. CDR3 loop: CAISESLRTEAFF. The CDR3 bases are TGTGCCATCAGTGAGTCCCTCCGTACTGAAGCTTTCTTT.